The 22 T cell receptor beta chains reported below all come from one sample, sequenced in a study of response to subunit inactivated influenza vaccine. TCRdb recomputed calls from the RT-PCR reads with MiXCR, one row per CDR3 protein. The table includes 500,000 to 550,000 distinct CDR3 sequences, roughly 25% detected once. The data were also submitted as part of a second study, on T cells expressing NK-cell markers. This second study notes: What made the TCR beta cDNA was 5'RACE template switching with UMIs.

This sample comprised CD4+ T cells sorted from PBMCs, obtained 11 to 12 days after vaccination. Every receptor here comes from a man aged 50-60 years who received an inactivated influenza vaccine.

The J gene is TRBJ2-3, the V gene TRBV7-2; TRBD2 is a possible D gene (6 bases). V was cut by 5 bases and J by 4 bases, with 13 bases left in between. Germline V gene lookup returns CDR1 SGHTA and CDR2 FQGNSA. The CDR3 is 14 amino acids. The CDR3 loop reads CASSQRAGPDTQYF. CDR3 sequence (DNA): TGTGCCAGCAGCCAACGAGCGGGCCCAGATACGCAGTATTTT.

This chain joins TRBV29-1 and TRBJ2-3, with a possible D match to TRBD2 (6 bases). Germline V gene data show CDR1 as SQVTM and CDR2 as ANQGSEA. The V and J ends lost 6 bases and 8 bases respectively, with 15 bases between them. This CDR3 has 12 residues. The CDR3 sequence: CSVGLPGTTQYF. In DNA, the CDR3 is TGCAGCGTGGGACTGCCGGGAACTACGCAGTATTTT.

The V and J genes are TRBV6-5 and TRBJ1-5, with unresolved D. The germline CDR1 and CDR2 sequences are MNHEY and SVGAGI. Trimming removed 2 bases from V and 2 bases from J, with 16 bases in between. This CDR3 contains 17 residues. The CDR3 DNA follows: TGTGCCAGCAGTTACGACTTGAGGGTGCTCGGCAATCAGCCCCAGCATTTT. This translates into CASSYDLRVLGNQPQHF.

Concerning this clonotype itself: A read error may produce the germline difference seen at one junction end. The chain carries TRBV20-1 and TRBJ2-3; D possibly corresponds to TRBD2 (5 bases). Germline-derived CDR1 and CDR2 are DFQATT and SNEGSKA (reference sequence). There are 16 residues in the CDR3. This chain's CDR3 is CSSSSVAYSSTDTQYF. CDR3 nucleotide sequence: TGCAGTTCTAGTTCCGTAGCGTATTCTAGCACAGATACGCAGTATTTT.

V is TRBV7-9 and J is TRBJ2-7, with D tentatively TRBD1 (6 bases). In germline, CDR1 is SEHNR, CDR2 FQNEAQ (reference sequence). This CDR3 contains 17 residues. V shed 2 bases and J shed 0 bases, with 17 bases lying between them. The CDR3 region has the DNA TGTGCCAGCAGCTTATTTGGCCTGGACAGCAGCTCCTACGAGCAGTACTTC. It yields the protein CASSLFGLDSSSYEQYF.

CDR3 region: CASSSVGAGNTEAFF. The CDR3 nucleotides read TGTGCCAGCAGCTCCGTAGGGGCTGGGAACACTGAAGCTTTCTTT. J is TRBJ1-1 and V is TRBV7-8; D is perhaps TRBD1 (5 bases). The CDR3 contains 15 residues. Germline CDR1 is SGHVS and CDR2 is FQNEAQ. Trimming left V 4 bases short and J 1 base short, with 13 bases between.

This clonotype was seen ten or more times. The rearrangement uses TRBV7-3 and TRBJ1-6; D gene ambiguous. Germline V gene data show CDR1 as SGHTA and CDR2 as FQGTGA. V was trimmed by 1 base and J by 7 bases, leaving 5 bases between them. This CDR3 has 13 residues. The CDR3 DNA follows: TGTGCCAGCAGCTTAATTTTCAATTCACCCCTCCACTTT. Amino acids: CASSLIFNSPLHF.

CDR3 DNA sequence: TGCGCCAGCACGACCGGGACTCGGGAGACCCAGTACTTC. Translating it yields CASTTGTRETQYF. The chain recombines TRBV5-1 with TRBJ2-5, with D possibly matching TRBD2 (6 bases). V shed 6 bases and J shed 5 bases, with 14 bases lying between them. This CDR3 has 13 residues. From germline, CDR1 is SGHRS and CDR2 YFSETQ.

This clonotype was found a few times. The chain uses TRBV4-2 and TRBJ2-3, with D tentatively TRBD1 (6 bases). Germline V gene data show CDR1 as LGHNA and CDR2 as YNFKEQ. This CDR3 has 18 amino acids. Trimming left V 0 bases short and J 3 bases short, with 19 bases between. The CDR3 loop is CASSQDPTTGSGTDTQYF. Here the CDR3 DNA reads TGTGCCAGCAGCCAAGATCCCACGACAGGATCCGGGACAGATACGCAGTATTTT.

This clonotype was counted between two and nine times. V usage is TRBV10-3 and J usage is TRBJ2-7; 7 bases map to TRBD1. CDR1 is ENHRY, CDR2 SYGVKD, per germline. CDR3 length equals 14 residues. V lost 4 bases to trimming and J lost 2 bases; unmatched junction nucleotides: 5. This CDR3 is CAISAWDSAYEQYF. CDR3 in DNA: TGTGCCATCAGTGCCTGGGACAGTGCCTACGAGCAGTACTTC.

A few counts support this clonotype. This sequence joins TRBV6-2 or TRBV6-3 and TRBJ1-5; D remains unclear. Per germline, CDR1 MNHEY and CDR2 SVGEGT. Trimming left V 7 bases short and J 5 bases short, with 12 bases between. The CDR3 loop spans 13 amino acids. The CDR3 protein is CASTTTTDQPQHF. The CDR3 DNA sequence: TGTGCCAGCACCACGACGACTGATCAGCCCCAGCATTTT.

This chain links TRBV12-3 or TRBV12-4 with TRBJ2-5; D is perhaps TRBD1 (6 bases). V was trimmed by 2 bases and J by 10 bases, leaving 20 bases between them. CDR3 length equals 15 residues. The CDR3 reads CASSLQLGVPGDQYF. The CDR3 DNA reads TGTGCCAGCAGTTTACAGCTCGGGGTTCCAGGGGACCAGTACTTC.

The chain is built from TRBV5-1 and TRBJ1-1; 11 bases agree with TRBD1. The CDR3 totals 15 residues. V lost 5 bases, J lost 4 bases, and 7 bases stayed unmatched. CDR1 is SGHRS, CDR2 YFSETQ, per germline. The CDR3 DNA reads TGCGCCAGCAGACTTGGTGGGACAGGGGGCACTGAAGCTTTCTTT. Encoded protein: CASRLGGTGGTEAFF.

V and J are TRBV14 and TRBJ2-5; D assignment may be TRBD1 or TRBD2 (5 bases each). Deletions cut 5 bases from V and 5 bases from J, with 15 bases between. Germline V lookup: CDR1 SGHDN, CDR2 FVKESK. The CDR3 has 14 amino acids. The CDR3 is CASSRRDLGETQYF. The DNA of the CDR3 is TGTGCCAGCAGCAGAAGGGACCTGGGGGAGACCCAGTACTTC.

This chain links TRBV6-2 or TRBV6-3 with TRBJ2-1; tentatively, D is TRBD1 or TRBD2 (7 bases each). The length of the CDR3 is 15 residues. Germline-derived CDR1 and CDR2 are MNHEY and SVGEGT. With 2 bases removed from V and 6 bases from J, the gap between germline ends came to 14 bases. CDR3 in DNA: TGTGCCAGCAGTTACGCAGGGGGGGCCACCAATGAGCAGTTCTTC. This translates into CASSYAGGATNEQFF.

This clonotype came up a few times. This chain joins TRBV7-2 and TRBJ2-7; TRBD1 agrees at 11 bases. The CDR3 extends over 16 amino acids. Per the germline V gene, CDR1 is SGHTA and CDR2 is FQGNSA. Trimming cost V 4 bases and J 5 bases; bases outside gene matches: 10. The CDR3 protein is CASSSRVWDRGDEQYF. DNA for the CDR3: TGTGCCAGCAGCTCCCGCGTTTGGGACAGGGGGGACGAGCAGTACTTC.

V and J are TRBV5-1 and TRBJ2-1; 7 nucleotides match TRBD1. This CDR3 spans 15 amino acids. CDR1 SGHRS and CDR2 YFSETQ come from the germline V gene. The trim removed 5 bases at V and 4 bases at J, leaving 9 bases unmatched. The CDR3 here is CASSPTEGAYNEQFF. The CDR3 region has the DNA TGCGCCAGCAGTCCCACAGAGGGGGCGTACAATGAGCAGTTCTTC.

This clonotype was observed many times. The V gene is TRBV6-2 or TRBV6-3, the J gene TRBJ1-5, with D tentatively TRBD1 (5 bases). The CDR3 is made up of 15 amino acids. CDR1 and CDR2 from the germline V gene are MNHEY and SVGEGT. Trimming cost V 8 bases and J 4 bases, with 18 bases left between them. CDR3 sequence: CASETRGSPNQPQHF. The CDR3 region has the DNA TGTGCCAGCGAGACCCGGGGCTCCCCTAATCAGCCCCAGCATTTT.

This clonotype was counted a few times. V is TRBV4-2 and J is TRBJ2-6, with 8 positions matching TRBD1. The CDR3 sequence is 16 residues long. CDR1 is LGHNA and CDR2 is YNFKEQ in the germline V gene. Germline trimming cut 4 bases from V and 4 bases from J; bases unmatched to any gene: 6. The CDR3 spells CASSRGQGSGANVLTF. CDR3 DNA: TGTGCCAGCAGCCGAGGACAGGGATCAGGGGCCAACGTCCTGACTTTC.

The chain recombines TRBV12-3 or TRBV12-4 with TRBJ1-2; no clear D gene. Trimming took off 8 bases at V and 4 bases at J, with 11 bases between the two ends. CDR3 length: 12 amino acids. CDR3 in DNA: TGTGCCAGCCACCGGGCCTCCTATGGCTACACCTTC. The encoded protein is CASHRASYGYTF.

Remarks on this clonotype: One end of the junction does not line up with germline, which may come from a read error. This chain uses TRBV5-1 with TRBJ2-7; D gene uncertain. Germline CDR1 is SGHRS and CDR2 is YFSETQ. The CDR3 sequence is 14 residues long. CDR3 DNA sequence: TGCCCCAGCAGCTTGGTAACTGGAACCTACGAGCAGTACTTC. Protein sequence: CPSSLVTGTYEQYF.

The chain recombines TRBV12-3 or TRBV12-4 with TRBJ1-5, with a possible D match to TRBD1 (5 bases). The CDR3 runs 15 residues. The V end was cut by 4 bases, the J end by 0 bases, with 10 bases between. In DNA form, the CDR3 reads TGTGCCAGCAGTTGGGGGGGGAATAGCAATCAGCCCCAGCATTTT. Protein sequence: CASSWGGNSNQPQHF.